These 2 T cell receptor beta chains came from one sample sequenced in a study of cytomegalovirus exposure and HLA in healthy donors. The PCR was carried out with 60 Vbeta primers and 13 Jbeta primers. The data were produced by immunoSEQ multiplex PCR, yet TCRdb's version contains in-frame clones alone and is incomplete. This sample has about 97,000 clones, with approximately 89% found just once. Sequencing used PBMCs. The receptors originated from a man aged 25-45 years in good health and CMV-seronegative.

By its share, this clone is large. The rearrangement links TRBV4-3 to TRBJ2-3, with D possibly TRBD1 on 5 matching bases. CDR1 and CDR2 (germline): LGHNA, YSLEER. V lost 1 base and J lost 2, with 10 bases in between. This CDR3 spans 15 amino acids. CDR3 nucleotides: TGCGCCAGCAGCCAAGGCCTAGGACACACAGATACGCAGTATTTT. This encodes CASSQGLGHTDTQYF.

The rearrangement joins TRBV5-1 to TRBJ2-3; TRBD2 is a possible D gene (7 bases). The V gene's germline CDR1 is SGHRS and CDR2 YFSETQ. With 0 bases removed from V and 2 bases from J, the gap between germline ends came to 19 bases. CDR3 length: 18 amino acids. Here the CDR3 reads CASSLAGWGGPPTDTQYF. The CDR3 DNA follows: TGCGCCAGCAGCTTGGCAGGGTGGGGGGGGCCTCCCACAGATACGCAGTATTTT. The full variable domain, rest sourced from reference TRBV5-1 and TRBJ2-3, is KAGVTQTPRYLIKTRGQQVTLSCSPISGHRSVSWYQQTPGQGLQFLFEYFSETQRNKGNFPGRFSGRQFSNSRSEMNVSTLELGDSALYLCASSLAGWGGPPTDTQYFGPGTRLTVL.